The 2 T cell receptor beta chains below were found in one sample sequenced in a study of T cells in women clearing cervical HPV infection. TCRdb's table, derived via immunoSEQ multiplex PCR, lists solely in-frame clones and lacks some. The data include 40,000 to 60,000 clones; the top ten clones carry 0.95% to 1%. The sample comprised blood buffy coat. The receptors were sampled from a woman aged 18-69 years with a cervical HPV16 infection that either progressed to CIN3+ or cleared (not recorded which).

Regarding this clone: A read error may produce the germline difference seen at one junction end. The sequence runs out 3 residues before the end of the CDR3; the remainder is reconstructed from the germline J gene. The genes are TRBV6-2 or TRBV6-3 and TRBJ1-2; D gene uncertain. The CDR3 covers 13 residues. Germline V CDR1 and CDR2: MNHEY, SVGEGT. This chain's CDR3 is CASSYSDNYGYTF. Incomplete CDR3 DNA: TGTGCCAGCAGTTACTCTGATAACTATGGA.

About this clone: The read gets to within 3 residues of the CDR3 end, and the germline J gene fills in the rest. The V and J genes are TRBV14 and TRBJ2-3, with TRBD2 as a possible D gene (7 bases). V was shortened by 4 bases and J by 4 bases, with 21 bases between the two germline ends. This CDR3 comprises 17 residues. In germline, CDR1 is SGHDN, CDR2 FVKESK. Partial CDR3 DNA: TGTGCCAGCAGCCTCGGTCTGGGGGGGCTCTTTGCAGATACG. The encoded protein is CASSLGLGGLFADT. The complete CDR3 protein is CASSLGLGGLFADTQYF.